Below, one TCR beta chain is given with its context. Its antigen remains unknown. TCRdb's table, derived via immunoSEQ multiplex PCR, lists solely in-frame clones and lacks some. This table holds about 14,000 clones, around three quarters found once. The sample comes from a study of vaccination effects on CD4 cells after COVID-19. Study overall: Samples collected post-vaccine were obtained a median of 72 days after the second dose. Study-wide results and caveats: Cross-reactivity with common cold coronaviruses was shown by only 1 of 255 vaccine-induced clones in healthy vaccinees. The study found marked clonal contraction of infection- and vaccine-induced clones late after vaccination.

In the ViraFEST assay, antigen-specific CD4+ clonotypes were identified by expansion after peptide-pool stimulation. Upon completion of roughly ten days in culture, CD4+ T cells were isolated. The vaccine given was either BNT162b2 or mRNA-1273, in two doses. The researchers cultured 1.5 million to 2 million PBMC per well with 9.5 to 10 IU/ml IL-2 and approximately 10 ug/ml peptides. V lost 2 bases, J lost 2 bases, and 9 bases lay in between. Germline-derived CDR1 and CDR2 are KGHSH and LQKENI. CDR3 length equals 14 residues. Material: CD4+ T cells from PBMCs cultured with SARS-CoV-2 spike peptides, obtained after COVID-19 vaccination. The TCR comes from a human donor who received a COVID-19 vaccine. This rearrangement joins TRBV18 to TRBJ1-1; TRBD1 might be the D (5 bases). The CDR3 bases are TGTGCCAGCTCACCAGGGAGGGGTAACACTGAAGCTTTCTTT. Its translation: CASSPGRGNTEAFF.